These T cell receptor beta chains were read from a single sample in a study of human T cells and chemical hapten exposure. Using its own MiXCR run on the RACE reads, TCRdb lists one record per CDR3 protein. The table shows about 64,000 distinct CDR3 sequences, with around 11% occurring only once. The sequences come from whole blood, collected in connection with sensitization to the hapten diphenylcyclopropenone (DPC). These receptor sequences come from a woman between 40 and 50 years old with alopecia areata. Some clones in this sample may be carry-over from other donors' samples. Both conserved end residues are part of each CDR3.

>TRBV19|14|TRBJ1-1
CASSITAGNTEAFF
>TRBV7-2|15|TRBJ1-5
CASSRGTVLYQPQHF
>TRBV7-3|15|TRBJ2-6
CASSLATAGANVLTF
>TRBV4-3|13|TRBJ1-1
CASSQAAYTEAFF
>TRBV18|15|TRBJ1-3
CASSQQGVAGNTIYF
>TRBV5-1|14|TRBJ1-1
CASSLANMNTEAFF
>TRBV7-9|13|TRBJ2-3
CASRTTGRDTQYF
>TRBV10-3|12|TRBJ2-2
CAIRGSTGELFF
>TRBV5-1|14|TRBJ2-7
CASSVDRLTYEQYF
>TRBV14|17|TRBJ1-3
CASSQDLGRISGNTIYF
>TRBV6-5|14|TRBJ1-3
CASRVTGLGNTIYF
>TRBV2|17|TRBJ1-2
CASSEGGSGTAFYGYTF
>TRBV7-2|17|TRBJ1-3
CASSLGGQGMGGNTIYF
>TRBV5-1|14|TRBJ2-3
CASSPRLAGDTQYF
>TRBV18|16|TRBJ2-3
CASSPGAGGSTDTQYF
>TRBV19|12|TRBJ1-2
CASSMAGGSCTF
>TRBV5-6|17|TRBJ2-6
CASSSPRGKSGANVLTF
>TRBV11-2|15|TRBJ1-3
CASSSGVGSGNTIYF
>TRBV29-1|13|TRBJ2-7
CSVAGGLAYEQYF
>TRBV28|13|TRBJ1-1
CASSTGKNTEAFF
>TRBV28|12|TRBJ1-2
CASSVTGDGYTF
>TRBV7-9|15|TRBJ2-3
CASSLAGTGPDTQYF
>TRBV5-4|17|TRBJ2-1
CASSLGGPTASYNEQFF
>TRBV20-1|14|TRBJ2-5
CSASRQGAGETQYF
>TRBV5-1|18|TRBJ2-1
CASSSLNAGRLSGDEQFF
>TRBV18|16|TRBJ2-5
CASSSWTEGKAKTQYF
>TRBV20-1|14|TRBJ2-7
CSARAASGSREQYF
>TRBV20-1|15|TRBJ1-5
CSARAGQGESQPQHF
>TRBV12-3/TRBV12-4|14|TRBJ1-5
CASSLGRTSRPQHF
>TRBV6-1|11|TRBJ2-7
CASSPFHEQYF
>TRBV20-1|15|TRBJ2-1
CSARFQEAVGNEQFF
>TRBV6-1|15|TRBJ2-5
CASTRTSGHKETQYF
>TRBV5-1|15|TRBJ2-3
CASSAEGQMTDTQYF
>TRBV5-1|16|TRBJ2-2
CASSLNPGTNTGELFF
>TRBV9|16|TRBJ2-3
CASSPPGGRTIDTQYF
>TRBV18|14|TRBJ2-3
CASSPYRSSDTQYF
>TRBV5-8|15|TRBJ1-5
CASSLAVNSNQPQHF
>TRBV19|15|TRBJ2-2
CASSIGGINTGELFF
>TRBV6-5|15|TRBJ2-5
CASSRLEREGETQYF
>TRBV6-5|14|TRBJ2-7
CASKADRGRHEQYF
>TRBV29-1|12|TRBJ1-1
CSVAEGPTEAFF
>TRBV29-1|12|TRBJ1-2
CSVDVADYGYTF
>TRBV6-5|16|TRBJ1-6
CASSYSPPRGPPVLHF
>TRBV3-2|14|TRBJ1-2
CASSQVQINYGYTF
>TRBV29-1|14|TRBJ2-1
CSGAGGAASNEQFF
>TRBV10-1|15|TRBJ2-7
CASSEGGLRDYEQYF
>TRBV7-2|14|TRBJ1-2
CASSRGPGHYGYTF
>TRBV6-5|13|TRBJ1-3
CASSSPGGNTIYF
>TRBV18|17|TRBJ2-1
CASSPGLAGTSYNEQFF
>TRBV5-5|15|TRBJ2-2
CASSLGPQGTGELFF
>TRBV15|14|TRBJ1-2
CATSSEGVWLGYTF
>TRBV9|12|TRBJ1-3
CASSGVGNTIYF
>TRBV7-9|15|TRBJ2-5
CASSLASGSQETQYF